This TCR beta chain was recovered during a study of blood T cell repertoires in COVID-19. Profiling relied on immunoSEQ multiplex PCR, and the TCRdb table lists in-frame clones only, not all of them. This sample yields hundreds of thousands of clones, of which 65% to 90% are seen a single time; more than 10% belongs to the top ten. Trimming cost V 7 bases and J 3 bases; bases outside gene matches: 16. This CDR3 has 18 residues. Looked up from germline, CDR1 is SNHLY and CDR2 is FYNNEI. The rearrangement links TRBV2 to TRBJ2-5, with TRBD1 matching 11 bases. The material sequenced was peripheral blood. This receptor was taken from a human donor in a cohort sampled during active COVID-19. DNA of the CDR3: TGTGCCAGCAATTTAGACCGGGACAGGGGGGGGATAAAAGAGACCCAGTACTTC. Protein product: CASNLDRDRGGIKETQYF.